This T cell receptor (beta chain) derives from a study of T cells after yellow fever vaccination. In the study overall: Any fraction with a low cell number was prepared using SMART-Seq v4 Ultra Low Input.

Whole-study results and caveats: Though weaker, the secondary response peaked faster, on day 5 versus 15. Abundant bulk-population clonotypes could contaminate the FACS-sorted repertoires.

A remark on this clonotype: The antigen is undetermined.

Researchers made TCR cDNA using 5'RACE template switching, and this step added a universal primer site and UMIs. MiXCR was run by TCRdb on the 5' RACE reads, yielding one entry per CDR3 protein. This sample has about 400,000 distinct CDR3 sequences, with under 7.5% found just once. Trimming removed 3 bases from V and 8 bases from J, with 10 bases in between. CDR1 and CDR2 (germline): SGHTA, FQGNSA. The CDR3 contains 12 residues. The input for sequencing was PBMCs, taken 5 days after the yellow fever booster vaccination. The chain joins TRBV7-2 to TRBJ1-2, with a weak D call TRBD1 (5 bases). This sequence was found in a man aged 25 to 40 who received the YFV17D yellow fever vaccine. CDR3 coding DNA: TGTGCCAGCAGCTTGGGGCCCTTAGGCTACACCTTC. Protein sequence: CASSLGPLGYTF.